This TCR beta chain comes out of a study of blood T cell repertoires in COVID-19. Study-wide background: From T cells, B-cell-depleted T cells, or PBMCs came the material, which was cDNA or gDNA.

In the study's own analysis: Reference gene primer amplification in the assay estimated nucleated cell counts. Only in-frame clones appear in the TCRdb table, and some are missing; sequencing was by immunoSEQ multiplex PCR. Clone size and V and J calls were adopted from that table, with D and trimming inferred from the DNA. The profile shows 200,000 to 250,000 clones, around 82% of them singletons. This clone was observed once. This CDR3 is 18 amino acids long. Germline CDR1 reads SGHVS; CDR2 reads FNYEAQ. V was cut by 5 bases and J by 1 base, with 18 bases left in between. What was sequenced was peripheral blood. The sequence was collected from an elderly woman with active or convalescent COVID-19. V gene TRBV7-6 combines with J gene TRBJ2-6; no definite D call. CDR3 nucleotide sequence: TGTGCCAGCAGCCCCCGCCCGAGACAAACTTCTGGGGCCAACGTCCTGACTTTC. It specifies CASSPRPRQTSGANVLTF. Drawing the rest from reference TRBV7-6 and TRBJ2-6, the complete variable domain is GAGVSQSPRYKVTKRGQDVALRCDPISGHVSLYWYRQALGQGPEFLTYFNYEAQQDKSGLPNDRFSAERPEGSISTLTIQRTEQRDSAMYRCASSPRPRQTSGANVLTFGAGSRLTVL.